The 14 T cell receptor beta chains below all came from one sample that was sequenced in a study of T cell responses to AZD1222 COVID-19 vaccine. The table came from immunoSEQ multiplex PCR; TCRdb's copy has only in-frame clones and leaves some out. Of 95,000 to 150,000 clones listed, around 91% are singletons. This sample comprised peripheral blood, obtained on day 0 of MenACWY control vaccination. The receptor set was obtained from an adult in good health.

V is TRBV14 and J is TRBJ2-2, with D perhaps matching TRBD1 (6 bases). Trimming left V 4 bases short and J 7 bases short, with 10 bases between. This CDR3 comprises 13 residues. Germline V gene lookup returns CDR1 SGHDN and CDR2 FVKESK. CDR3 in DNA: TGTGCCAGCAGCCGCACAGGGTACGGGGAGCTGTTTTTT. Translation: CASSRTGYGELFF.

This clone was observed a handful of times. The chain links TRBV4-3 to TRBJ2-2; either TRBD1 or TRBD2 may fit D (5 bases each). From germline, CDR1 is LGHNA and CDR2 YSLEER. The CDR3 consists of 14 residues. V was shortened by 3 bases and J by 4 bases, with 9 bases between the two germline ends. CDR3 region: CASSQGEVTGELFF. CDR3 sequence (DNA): TGCGCCAGCAGCCAGGGGGAAGTCACCGGGGAGCTGTTTTTT.

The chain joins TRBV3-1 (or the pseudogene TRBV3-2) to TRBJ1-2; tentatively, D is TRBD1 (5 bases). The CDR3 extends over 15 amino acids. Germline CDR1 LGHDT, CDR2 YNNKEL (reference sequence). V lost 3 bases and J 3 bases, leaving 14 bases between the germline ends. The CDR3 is CASSHRGDRDYGYTF. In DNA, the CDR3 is TGTGCCAGCAGCCATCGTGGGGACCGAGACTATGGCTACACCTTC.

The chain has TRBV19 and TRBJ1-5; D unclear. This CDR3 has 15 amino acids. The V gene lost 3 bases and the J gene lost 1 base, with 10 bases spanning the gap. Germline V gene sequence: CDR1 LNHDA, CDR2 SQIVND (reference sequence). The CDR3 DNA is TGTGCCAGTAGTATCTCCAAGGTGAGCAATCAGCCCCAGCATTTT. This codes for CASSISKVSNQPQHF.

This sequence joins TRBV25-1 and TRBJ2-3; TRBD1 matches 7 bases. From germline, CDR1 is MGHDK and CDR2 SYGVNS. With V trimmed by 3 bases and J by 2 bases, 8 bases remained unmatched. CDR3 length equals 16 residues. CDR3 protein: CASSDHRDSYTDTQYF. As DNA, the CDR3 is TGTGCCAGCAGTGACCACCGGGACAGCTACACAGATACGCAGTATTTT.

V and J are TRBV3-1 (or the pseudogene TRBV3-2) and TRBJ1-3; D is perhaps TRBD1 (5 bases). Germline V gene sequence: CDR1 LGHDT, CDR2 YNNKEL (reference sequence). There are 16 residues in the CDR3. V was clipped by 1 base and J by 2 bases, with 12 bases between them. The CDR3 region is CASSQVVGLAGNTIYF. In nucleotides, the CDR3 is TGTGCCAGCAGCCAAGTGGTGGGGCTAGCTGGAAACACCATATATTTT.

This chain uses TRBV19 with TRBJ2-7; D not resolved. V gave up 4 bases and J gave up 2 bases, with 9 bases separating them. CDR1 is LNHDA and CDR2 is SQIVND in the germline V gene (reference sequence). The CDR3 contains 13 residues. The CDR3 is CASSSGQTYEQYF. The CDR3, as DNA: TGTGCCAGTAGTAGTGGCCAGACCTACGAGCAGTACTTC.

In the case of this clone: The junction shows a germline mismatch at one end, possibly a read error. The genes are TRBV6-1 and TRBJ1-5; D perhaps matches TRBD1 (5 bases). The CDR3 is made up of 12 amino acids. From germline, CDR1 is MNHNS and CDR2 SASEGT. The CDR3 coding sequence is TGTGCCAGCAGTGAAGTGTGGGGACCCAAAGGTTTT. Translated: CASSEVWGPKGF.

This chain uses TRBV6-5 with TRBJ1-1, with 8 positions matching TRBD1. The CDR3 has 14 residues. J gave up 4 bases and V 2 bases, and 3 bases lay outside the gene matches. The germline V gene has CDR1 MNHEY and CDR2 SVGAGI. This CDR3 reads CASSYPGQGTEAFF. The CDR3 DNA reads TGTGCCAGCAGTTACCCAGGACAGGGCACTGAAGCTTTCTTT.

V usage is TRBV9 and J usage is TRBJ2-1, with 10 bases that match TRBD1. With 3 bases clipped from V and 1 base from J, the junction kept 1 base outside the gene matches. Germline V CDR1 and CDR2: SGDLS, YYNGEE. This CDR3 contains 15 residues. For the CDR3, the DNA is TGTGCCAGCAGCGGGGGACAGGGGTCCTACAATGAGCAGTTCTTC. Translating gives CASSGGQGSYNEQFF.

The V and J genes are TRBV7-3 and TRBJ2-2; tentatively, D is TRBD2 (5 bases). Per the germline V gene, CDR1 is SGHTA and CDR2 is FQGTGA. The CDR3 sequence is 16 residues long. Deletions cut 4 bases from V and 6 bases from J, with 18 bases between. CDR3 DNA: TGTGCCAGCAGCTCAGGATTCAGGACTGTGCCCGGGGAGCTGTTTTTT. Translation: CASSSGFRTVPGELFF.

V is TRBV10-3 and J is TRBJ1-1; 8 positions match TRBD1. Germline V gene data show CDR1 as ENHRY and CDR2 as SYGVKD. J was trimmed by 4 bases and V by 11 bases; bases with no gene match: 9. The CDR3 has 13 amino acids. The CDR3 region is CAAMDREGTEAFF. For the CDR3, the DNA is TGTGCCGCGATGGACAGGGAGGGCACTGAAGCTTTCTTT.

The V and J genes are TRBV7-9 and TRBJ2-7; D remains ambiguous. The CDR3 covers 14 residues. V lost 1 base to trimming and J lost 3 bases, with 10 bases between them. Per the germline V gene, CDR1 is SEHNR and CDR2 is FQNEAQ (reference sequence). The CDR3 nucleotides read TGTGCCAGCAGCTTAGGGGTAGATAACTACGAGCAGTACGTC. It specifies CASSLGVDNYEQYV.

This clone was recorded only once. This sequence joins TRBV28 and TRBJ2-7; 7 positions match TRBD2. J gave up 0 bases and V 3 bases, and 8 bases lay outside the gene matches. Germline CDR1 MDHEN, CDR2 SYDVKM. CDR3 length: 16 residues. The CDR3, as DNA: TGTGCCAGCAGTTTTTGGCTAGCGGTTAGCTCCTACGAGCAGTACTTC. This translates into CASSFWLAVSSYEQYF.